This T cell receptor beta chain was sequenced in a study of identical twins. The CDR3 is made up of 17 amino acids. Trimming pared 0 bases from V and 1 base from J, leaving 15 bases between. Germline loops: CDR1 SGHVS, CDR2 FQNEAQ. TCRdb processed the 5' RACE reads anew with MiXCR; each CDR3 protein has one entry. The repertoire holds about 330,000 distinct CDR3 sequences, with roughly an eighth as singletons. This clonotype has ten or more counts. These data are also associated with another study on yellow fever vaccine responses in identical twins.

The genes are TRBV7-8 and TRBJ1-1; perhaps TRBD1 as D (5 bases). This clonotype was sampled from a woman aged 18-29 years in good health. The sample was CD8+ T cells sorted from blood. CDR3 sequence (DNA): TGTGCCAGCAGCTTAGCGAAATCAGGACACCGGAACACTGAAGCTTTCTTT. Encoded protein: CASSLAKSGHRNTEAFF.